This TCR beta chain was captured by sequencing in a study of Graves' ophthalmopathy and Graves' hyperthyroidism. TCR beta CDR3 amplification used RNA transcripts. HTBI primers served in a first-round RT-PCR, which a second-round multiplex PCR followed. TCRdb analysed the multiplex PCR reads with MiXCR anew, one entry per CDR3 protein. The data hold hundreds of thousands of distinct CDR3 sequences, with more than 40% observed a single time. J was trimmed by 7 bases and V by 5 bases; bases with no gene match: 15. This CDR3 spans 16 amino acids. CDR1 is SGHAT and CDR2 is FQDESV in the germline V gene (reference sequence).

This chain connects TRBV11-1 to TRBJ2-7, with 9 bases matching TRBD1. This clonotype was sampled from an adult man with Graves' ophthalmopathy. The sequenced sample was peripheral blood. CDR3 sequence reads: CASSPADRGVFVEQYF. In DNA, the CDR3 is TGTGCCAGCAGCCCGGCGGACAGGGGAGTCTTCGTGGAGCAGTACTTC. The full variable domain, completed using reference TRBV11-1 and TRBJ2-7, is EAEVAQSPRYKITEKSQAVAFWCDPISGHATLYWYRQILGQGPELLVQFQDESVVDDSQLPKDRFSAERLKGVDSTLKIQPAELGDSAMYLCASSPADRGVFVEQYFGPGTRLTVT.